This T cell receptor beta chain was observed in a study of STAT5B mutations in CD4+ large granular lymphocyte leukemia. About the research overall: Healthy donors showed HLA-associated enrichment of the CDR3 'QG' motif.

Study-wide findings and caveats: Compared with healthy controls (2/35), patient top clones favored TRBV06 (8/27).

Measured with immunoSEQ multiplex PCR; TCRdb has only the in-frame clones, and not every one. Of about 34,000 clones listed, about 74% are singletons. On this clone: Its cognate antigen is unknown.

The germline V gene has CDR1 SEHNR and CDR2 FQNEAQ (reference sequence). Trimming stripped 3 bases from V and 2 bases from J, with 13 bases between. The CDR3 has 16 amino acids. The chain recombines TRBV7-9 with TRBJ2-2; no reliable D call. This TCR came from a human donor in good health. Material for sequencing was CD4+ T cells from blood buffy coats. The CDR3 region has the DNA TGTGCCAGCAGCTTTTTAGGCAGGAGTAACACCGGGGAGCTGTTTTTT. Its protein product is CASSFLGRSNTGELFF.